This record looks at one T cell receptor beta chain sequence and its context. The antigen is not known. PCR was performed using 60 Vbeta and 13 Jbeta primers. TCRdb keeps only in-frame clones here, not all; method: immunoSEQ multiplex PCR. Seen here are over 150,000 clones, roughly 80% observed once, and the top ten hold 4.9%. The record originates from a study of cytomegalovirus exposure and HLA in healthy donors. The study, taken as a whole, reports: The study assumed roughly uniform donor sequencing depth for presence/absence analyses. Altogether, more than 150 TCR beta chains were recorded as cytomegalovirus-associated.

At collection, donors were nominally healthy, but unrecorded immune exposures were probable. Material: PBMCs. The source of this sequence is a male donor in good health and CMV-seronegative.

The CDR3 DNA is TGTGCCAGCAGCTTGATGAGCTCTGGAAACACCATATATTTT. Translated: CASSLMSSGNTIYF. The chain is built from TRBV5-8 and TRBJ1-3; D not resolved. V dropped 1 base and J dropped 0 bases, with 5 bases sitting between them. There are 14 residues in the CDR3. CDR1 is SGHTS and CDR2 is YDEGEE in the germline V gene.